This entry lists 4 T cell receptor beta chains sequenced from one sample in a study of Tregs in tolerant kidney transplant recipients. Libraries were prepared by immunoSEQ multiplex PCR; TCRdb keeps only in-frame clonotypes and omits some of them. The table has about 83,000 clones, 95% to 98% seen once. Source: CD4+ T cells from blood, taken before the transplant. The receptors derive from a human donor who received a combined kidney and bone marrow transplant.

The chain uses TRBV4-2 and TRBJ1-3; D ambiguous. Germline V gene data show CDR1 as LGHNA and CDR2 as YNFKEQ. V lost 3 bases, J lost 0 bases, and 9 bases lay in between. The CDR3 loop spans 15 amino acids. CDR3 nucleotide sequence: TGTGCCAGCAGCCACCCGGGAAGCTCTGGAAACACCATATATTTT. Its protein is CASSHPGSSGNTIYF.

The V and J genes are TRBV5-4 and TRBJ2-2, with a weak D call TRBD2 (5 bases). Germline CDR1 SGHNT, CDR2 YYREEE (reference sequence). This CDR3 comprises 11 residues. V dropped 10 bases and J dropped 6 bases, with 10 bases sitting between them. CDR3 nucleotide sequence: TGTGCCTTCGAGGGAGCCGGGGAGCTGTTTTTT. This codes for CAFEGAGELFF.

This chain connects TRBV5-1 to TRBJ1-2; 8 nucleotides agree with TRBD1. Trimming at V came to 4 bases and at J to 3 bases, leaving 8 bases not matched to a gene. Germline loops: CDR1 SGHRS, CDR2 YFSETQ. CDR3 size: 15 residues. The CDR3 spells CASSRTDREDYGYTF. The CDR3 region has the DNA TGCGCCAGCAGCCGAACGGACAGGGAGGACTATGGCTACACCTTC.

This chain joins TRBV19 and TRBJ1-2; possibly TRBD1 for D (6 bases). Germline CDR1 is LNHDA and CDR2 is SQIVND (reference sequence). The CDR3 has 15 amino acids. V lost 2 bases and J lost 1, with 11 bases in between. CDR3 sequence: CASSIIPGVNYGYTF. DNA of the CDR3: TGTGCCAGTAGTATAATCCCAGGGGTTAACTATGGCTACACCTTC.